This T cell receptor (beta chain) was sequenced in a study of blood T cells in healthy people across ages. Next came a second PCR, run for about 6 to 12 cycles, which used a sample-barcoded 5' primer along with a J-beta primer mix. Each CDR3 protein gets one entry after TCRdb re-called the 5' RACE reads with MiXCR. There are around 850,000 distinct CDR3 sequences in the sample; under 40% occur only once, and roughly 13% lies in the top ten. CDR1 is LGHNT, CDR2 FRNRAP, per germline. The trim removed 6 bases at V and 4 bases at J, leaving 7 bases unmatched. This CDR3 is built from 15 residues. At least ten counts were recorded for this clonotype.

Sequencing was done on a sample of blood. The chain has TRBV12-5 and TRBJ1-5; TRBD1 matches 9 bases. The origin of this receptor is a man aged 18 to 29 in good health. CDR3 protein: CASGPGQGFNQPQHF. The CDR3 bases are TGTGCTAGTGGCCCGGGACAGGGTTTTAATCAGCCCCAGCATTTT.